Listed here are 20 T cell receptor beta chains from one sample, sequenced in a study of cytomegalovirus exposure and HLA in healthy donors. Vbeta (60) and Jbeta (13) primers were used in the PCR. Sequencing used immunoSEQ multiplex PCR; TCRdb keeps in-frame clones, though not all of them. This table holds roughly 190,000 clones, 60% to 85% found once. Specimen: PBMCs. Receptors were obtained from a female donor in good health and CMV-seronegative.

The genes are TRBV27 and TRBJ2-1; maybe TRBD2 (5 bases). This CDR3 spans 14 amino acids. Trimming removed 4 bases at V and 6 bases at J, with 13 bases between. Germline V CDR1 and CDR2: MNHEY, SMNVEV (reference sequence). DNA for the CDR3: TGTGCCAGCAGTTACCGGGGAGTGGTCAATGAGCAGTTCTTC. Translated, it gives CASSYRGVVNEQFF.

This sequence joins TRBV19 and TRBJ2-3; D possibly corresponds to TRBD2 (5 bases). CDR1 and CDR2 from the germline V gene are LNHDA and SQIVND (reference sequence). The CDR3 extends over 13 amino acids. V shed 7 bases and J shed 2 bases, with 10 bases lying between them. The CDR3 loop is CASNAGYTDTQYF. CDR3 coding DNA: TGTGCCAGTAATGCGGGCTACACAGATACGCAGTATTTT.

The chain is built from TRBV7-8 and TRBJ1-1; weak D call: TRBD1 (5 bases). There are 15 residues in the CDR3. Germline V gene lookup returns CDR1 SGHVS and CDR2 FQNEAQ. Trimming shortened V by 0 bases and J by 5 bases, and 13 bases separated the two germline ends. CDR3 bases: TGTGCCAGCAGCTTAGCGTTATCAGGGAGGACTGAAGCTTTCTTT. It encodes CASSLALSGRTEAFF.

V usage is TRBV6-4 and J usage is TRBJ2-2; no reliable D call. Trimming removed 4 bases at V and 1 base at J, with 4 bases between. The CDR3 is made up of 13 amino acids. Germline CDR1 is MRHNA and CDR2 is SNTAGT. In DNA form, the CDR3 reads TGTGCCAGCAGTGGCGGGAACACCGGGGAGCTGTTTTTT. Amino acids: CASSGGNTGELFF.

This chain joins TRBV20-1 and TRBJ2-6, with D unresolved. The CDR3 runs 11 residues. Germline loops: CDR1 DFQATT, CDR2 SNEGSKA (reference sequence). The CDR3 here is CSLIGANVLTF. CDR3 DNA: TGCAGCCTTATTGGGGCCAACGTCCTGACTTTC.

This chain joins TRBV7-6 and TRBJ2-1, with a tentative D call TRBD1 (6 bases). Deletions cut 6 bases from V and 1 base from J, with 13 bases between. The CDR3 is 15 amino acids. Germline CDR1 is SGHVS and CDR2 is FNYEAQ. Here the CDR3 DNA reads TGTGCCAGCAGGCCAATCAGGGGTTCCTACAATGAGCAGTTCTTC. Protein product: CASRPIRGSYNEQFF.

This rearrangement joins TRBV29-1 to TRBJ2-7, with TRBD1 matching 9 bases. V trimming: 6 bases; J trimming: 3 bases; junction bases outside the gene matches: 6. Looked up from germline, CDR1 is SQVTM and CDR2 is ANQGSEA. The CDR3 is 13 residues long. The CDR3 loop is CSVKTGGNYEQYF. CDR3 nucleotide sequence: TGCAGCGTAAAGACAGGGGGGAACTACGAGCAGTACTTC.

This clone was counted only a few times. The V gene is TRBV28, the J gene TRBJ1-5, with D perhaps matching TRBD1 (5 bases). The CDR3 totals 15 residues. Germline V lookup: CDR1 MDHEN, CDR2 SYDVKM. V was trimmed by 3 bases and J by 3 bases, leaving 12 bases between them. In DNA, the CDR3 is TGTGCCAGCAGTTTCGGGGGGTATAACAATCAGCCCCAGCATTTT. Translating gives CASSFGGYNNQPQHF.

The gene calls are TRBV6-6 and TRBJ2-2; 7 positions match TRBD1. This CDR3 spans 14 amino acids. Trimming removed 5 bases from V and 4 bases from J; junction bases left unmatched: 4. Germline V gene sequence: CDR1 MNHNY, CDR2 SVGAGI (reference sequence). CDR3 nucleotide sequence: TGTGCCAGCAGTCGGACAGGAGGCACCGGGGAGCTGTTTTTT. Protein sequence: CASSRTGGTGELFF.

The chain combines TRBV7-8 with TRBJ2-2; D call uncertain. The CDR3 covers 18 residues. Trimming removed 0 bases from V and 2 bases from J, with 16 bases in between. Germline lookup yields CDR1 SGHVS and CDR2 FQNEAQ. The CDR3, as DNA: TGTGCCAGCAGCTTAGCGTCGGGTAGTTACGGAAACACCGGGGAGCTGTTTTTT. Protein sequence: CASSLASGSYGNTGELFF. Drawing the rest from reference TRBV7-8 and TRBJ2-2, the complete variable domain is GAGVSQSPRYKVAKRGQDVALRCDPISGHVSLFWYQQALGQGPEFLTYFQNEAQLDKSGLPSDRFFAERPEGSVSTLKIQRTQQEDSAVYLCASSLASGSYGNTGELFFGEGSRLTVL.

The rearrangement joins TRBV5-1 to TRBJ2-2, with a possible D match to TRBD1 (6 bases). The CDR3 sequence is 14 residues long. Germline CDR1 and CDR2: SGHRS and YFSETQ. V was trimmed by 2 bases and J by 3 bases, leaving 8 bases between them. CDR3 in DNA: TGCGCCAGCAGCTTAAGGACAGACACCGGGGAGCTGTTTTTT. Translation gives CASSLRTDTGELFF.

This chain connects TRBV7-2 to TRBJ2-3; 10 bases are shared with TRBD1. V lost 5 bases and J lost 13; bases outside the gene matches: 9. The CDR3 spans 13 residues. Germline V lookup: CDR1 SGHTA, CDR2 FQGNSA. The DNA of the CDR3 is TGTGCCAGCAGCCCCGAGGGACAGGGGCTAGAGTATTTT. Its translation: CASSPEGQGLEYF.

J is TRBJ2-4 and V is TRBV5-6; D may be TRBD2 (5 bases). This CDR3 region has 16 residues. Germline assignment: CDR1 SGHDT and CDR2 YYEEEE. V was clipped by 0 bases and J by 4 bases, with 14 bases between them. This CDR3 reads CASSLASGGGKNIQYF. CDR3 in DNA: TGTGCCAGCAGCTTGGCATCCGGAGGCGGAAAAAACATTCAGTACTTC.

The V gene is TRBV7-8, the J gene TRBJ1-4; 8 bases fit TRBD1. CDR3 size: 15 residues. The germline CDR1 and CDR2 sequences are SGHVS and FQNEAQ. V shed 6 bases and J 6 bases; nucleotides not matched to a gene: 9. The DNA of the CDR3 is TGTGCCAGCAGTTCTCCGGGACAGGTGGATGAAAAACTGTTTTTT. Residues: CASSSPGQVDEKLFF.

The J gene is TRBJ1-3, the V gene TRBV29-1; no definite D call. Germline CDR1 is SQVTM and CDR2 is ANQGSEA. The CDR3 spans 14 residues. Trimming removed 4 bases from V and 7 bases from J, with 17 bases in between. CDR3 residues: CSVGDPQVANTIYF. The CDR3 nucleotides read TGCAGCGTTGGTGACCCCCAGGTTGCGAACACCATATATTTT.

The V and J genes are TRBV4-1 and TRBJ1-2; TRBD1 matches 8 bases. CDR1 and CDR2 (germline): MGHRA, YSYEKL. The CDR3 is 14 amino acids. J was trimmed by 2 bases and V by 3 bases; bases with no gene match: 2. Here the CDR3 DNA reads TGCGCCAGCAGCCATCCAGGGGGCAACTATGGCTACACCTTC. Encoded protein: CASSHPGGNYGYTF.

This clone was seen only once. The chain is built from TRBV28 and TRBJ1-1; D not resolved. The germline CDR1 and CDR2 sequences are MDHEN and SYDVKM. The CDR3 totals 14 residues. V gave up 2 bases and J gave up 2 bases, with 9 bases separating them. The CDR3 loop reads CASSLILDNTEAFF. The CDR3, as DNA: TGTGCCAGCAGTTTAATCTTAGATAACACTGAAGCTTTCTTT.

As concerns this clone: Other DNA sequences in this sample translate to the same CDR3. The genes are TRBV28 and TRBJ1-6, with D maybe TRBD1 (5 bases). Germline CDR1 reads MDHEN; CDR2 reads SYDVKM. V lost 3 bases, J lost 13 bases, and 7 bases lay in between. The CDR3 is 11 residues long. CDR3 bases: TGTGCCAGCAGTTTCGGGGGGCCCCTCCACTTT. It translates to CASSFGGPLHF.

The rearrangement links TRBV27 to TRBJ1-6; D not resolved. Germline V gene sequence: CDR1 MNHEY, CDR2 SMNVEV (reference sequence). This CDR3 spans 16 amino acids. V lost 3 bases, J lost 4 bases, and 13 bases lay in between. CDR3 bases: TGTGCCAGCAGTTTGTCGTTACAGTCATATAATTCACCCCTCCACTTT. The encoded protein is CASSLSLQSYNSPLHF.

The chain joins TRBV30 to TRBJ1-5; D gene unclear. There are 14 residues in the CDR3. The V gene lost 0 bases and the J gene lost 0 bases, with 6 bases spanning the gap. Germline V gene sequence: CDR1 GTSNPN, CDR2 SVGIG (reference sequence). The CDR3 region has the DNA TGTGCCTGGAGTGTGGCCTCTAGCAATCAGCCCCAGCATTTT. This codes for CAWSVASSNQPQHF.